This TCR beta chain appears in the sequencing data of a study of T cell changes during pregnancy in multiple sclerosis. Libraries were prepared by immunoSEQ multiplex PCR; TCRdb keeps only in-frame clonotypes and omits some of them. The sample shows about 80,000 clones, 92% of them seen only once. This CDR3 contains 14 residues. V lost 5 bases and J lost 1, with 12 bases in between. Germline CDR1 and CDR2: SGHRS and YFSETQ. This clone has only one observation. The TCR originated in a female donor with multiple sclerosis, enrolled in a pregnancy study. Here the sequenced sample was peripheral blood, taken before pregnancy. V usage is TRBV5-1 and J usage is TRBJ2-5; D is possibly TRBD2 (5 bases). CDR3 coding DNA: TGCGCCAGCAGGGGAGTTGCCAGCCAAGAGACCCAGTACTTC. Encoded protein: CASRGVASQETQYF.